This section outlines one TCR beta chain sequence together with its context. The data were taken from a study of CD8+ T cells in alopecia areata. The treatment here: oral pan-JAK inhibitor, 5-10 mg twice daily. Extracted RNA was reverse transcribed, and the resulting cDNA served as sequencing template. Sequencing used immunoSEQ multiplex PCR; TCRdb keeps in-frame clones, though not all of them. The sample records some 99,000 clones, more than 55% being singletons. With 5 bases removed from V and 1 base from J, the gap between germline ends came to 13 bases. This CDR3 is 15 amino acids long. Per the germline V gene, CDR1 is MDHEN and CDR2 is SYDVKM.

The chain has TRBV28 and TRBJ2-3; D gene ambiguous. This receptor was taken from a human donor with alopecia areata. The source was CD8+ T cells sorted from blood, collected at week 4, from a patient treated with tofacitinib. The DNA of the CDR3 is TGTGCCAGCAGTCCCTCCTCTTGGGGCACAGATACGCAGTATTTT. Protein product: CASSPSSWGTDTQYF.